Listed here are 24 T cell receptor beta chains from one sample, sequenced in a study of cytomegalovirus exposure and HLA in healthy donors. Use of 60 Vbeta and 13 Jbeta primers characterized the PCR. Measured with immunoSEQ multiplex PCR; TCRdb has only the in-frame clones, and not every one. The sample includes 200,000 to 250,000 clones, 85% to 90% of them seen just once. Sequenced: PBMCs. Receptors originate from a human donor in good health.

This chain connects TRBV11-2 to TRBJ2-5, with 8 bases lining up with TRBD1. Germline V lookup: CDR1 SGHAT, CDR2 FQNNGV. This CDR3 has 16 residues. The V gene end was trimmed by 1 base and the J gene end by 5 bases; junction bases not matched to a gene: 9. CDR3 protein: CASSLVLGQAGETQYF. The CDR3 nucleotides read TGTGCCAGCAGCTTAGTGCTGGGACAGGCAGGGGAGACCCAGTACTTC.

This clone was detected a few times. The chain is built from TRBV9 and TRBJ2-3; D is possibly TRBD2 (5 bases). Trimming shortened V by 0 bases and J by 4 bases, and 15 bases separated the two germline ends. Per the germline V gene, CDR1 is SGDLS and CDR2 is YYNGEE. The CDR3 extends over 16 amino acids. The CDR3 protein is CASSVGTSTIPDTQYF. The CDR3 nucleotides read TGTGCCAGCAGCGTAGGCACTAGTACCATTCCAGATACGCAGTATTTT.

The J gene is TRBJ2-5, the V gene TRBV30; the match to TRBD1 covers 7 bases. Matching the DNA end better, TRBJ2-7 makes the J call doubtful. The CDR3 runs to 14 residues. Germline V gives CDR1 GTSNPN, CDR2 SVGIG (reference sequence). DNA for the CDR3: TGTGCCTGGGCTGGGACAGTCTACCCACACGAGCAGTACTTC. Encoded protein: CAWAGTVYPHEQYF.

The rearrangement links TRBV7-8 to TRBJ2-5; 12 bases agree with TRBD2. The J call may not be correct, given that the DNA end is closer to TRBJ2-7. The CDR3 totals 15 residues. From germline, CDR1 is SGHVS and CDR2 FQNEAQ. The CDR3 DNA sequence: TGTGCCAGCAGCTTATCGACTAGCGGGAGCTACGAGCAGTACTTC. Translating gives CASSLSTSGSYEQYF.

The gene calls are TRBV19 and TRBJ2-2, with 9 bases matching TRBD1. The J segment lost 5 bases and the V segment lost 4 bases, leaving 14 bases of the junction unmatched. CDR1 and CDR2 from the germline V gene are LNHDA and SQIVND (reference sequence). The CDR3 is 18 amino acids. CDR3 nucleotide sequence: TGTGCCAGTAGTACGCTACAGGGGGCCCGATCCTTTACCGGGGAGCTGTTTTTT. It codes for CASSTLQGARSFTGELFF.

V and J are TRBV15 and TRBJ2-3; 7 bases align to TRBD1. J lost 5 bases, V lost 0 bases, and 8 bases had no gene match. Germline lookup yields CDR1 LNHNV and CDR2 YYDKDF (reference sequence). CDR3 length: 16 amino acids. The CDR3 coding sequence is TGTGCCACCAGCAGAGATGAAGGGGGCGAGGGAGATACGCAGTATTTT. Its protein is CATSRDEGGEGDTQYF. Based on the CDR3 plus reference TRBV15 and TRBJ2-3, the full variable domain is DAMVIQNPRYQVTQFGKPVTLSCSQTLNHNVMYWYQQKSSQAPKLLFHYYDKDFNNEADTPDNFQSRRPNTSFCFLDIRSPGLGDTAMYLCATSRDEGGEGDTQYFGPGTRLTVL.

In this sample, this clone turned up once. The rearrangement uses TRBV28 and TRBJ1-2; maybe TRBD1 (6 bases). Per germline, CDR1 MDHEN and CDR2 SYDVKM. V was clipped by 5 bases and J by 6 bases, with 22 bases between them. This CDR3 spans 16 amino acids. The CDR3 nucleotides are TGTGCCAGCAGTCCCCCCCTCGGGGGGCATAGAGATGGCTACACCTTC. Its translation is CASSPPLGGHRDGYTF.

The chain combines TRBV7-9 with TRBJ1-6; 8 nucleotides match TRBD1. The CDR3 loop spans 15 amino acids. CDR1 and CDR2 (germline): SEHNR, FQNEAQ (reference sequence). With 5 bases clipped from V and 6 bases from J, the junction kept 6 bases outside the gene matches. The CDR3 here is CASSPSQGANSPLHF. The CDR3 coding sequence is TGTGCCAGCAGCCCATCTCAGGGGGCTAATTCACCCCTCCACTTT.

The chain has TRBV18 and TRBJ2-1; 7 bases match TRBD2. V was clipped by 3 bases and J by 4 bases; unmatched bases: 9. From germline, CDR1 is KGHSH and CDR2 LQKENI. CDR3 length equals 16 residues. In DNA, the CDR3 is TGTGCCAGCTCACCGCCTGATAGCGGGTGGTACAATGAGCAGTTCTTC. Encoded protein: CASSPPDSGWYNEQFF. The full variable domain, its missing parts supplied by reference TRBV18 and TRBJ2-1, is NAGVMQNPRHLVRRRGQEARLRCSPMKGHSHVYWYRQLPEEGLKFMVYLQKENIIDESGMPKERFSAEFPKEGPSILRIQQVVRGDSAAYFCASSPPDSGWYNEQFFGPGTRLTVL.

This clone came up once. The V gene is TRBV11-2, the J gene TRBJ2-2; maybe TRBD2 (6 bases). The ends were cut back, 2 bases at V and 7 bases at J, with 17 bases in the middle. From germline, CDR1 is SGHAT and CDR2 FQNNGV. The CDR3 extends over 16 amino acids. CDR3 protein: CASSLWREVLSGELFF. CDR3 nucleotide sequence: TGTGCCAGCAGCTTATGGAGGGAGGTACTAAGCGGGGAGCTGTTTTTT.

The rearrangement uses TRBV2 and TRBJ2-1; 8 bases fit TRBD1. The CDR3 totals 14 residues. Germline V gives CDR1 SNHLY, CDR2 FYNNEI. CDR3 bases: TGTGCTCCGCGAGGGACAGGTATTTACAATGAGCAGTTCTTC. Translation: CAPRGTGIYNEQFF.

The chain has TRBV5-1 and TRBJ2-7; 9 positions match TRBD1. Per germline, CDR1 SGHRS and CDR2 YFSETQ. Germline trimming cut 4 bases from V and 0 bases from J; bases unmatched to any gene: 8. The CDR3 covers 16 residues. The CDR3: CASSLGQGQSSYEQYF. DNA of the CDR3: TGCGCCAGCAGCCTGGGACAGGGCCAATCCTCCTACGAGCAGTACTTC.

The gene calls are TRBV19 and TRBJ1-2, with 7 bases identical to TRBD1. The CDR3 runs 12 residues. V lost 10 bases, J lost 7 bases, and 9 bases stayed unmatched. From germline, CDR1 is LNHDA and CDR2 SQIVND (reference sequence). The CDR3 DNA is TGTGCCACGACCGACAGGGAAGTTGGCTACACCTTC. Translated, it gives CATTDREVGYTF. Full variable domain (remainder filled in from reference TRBV19 and TRBJ1-2): DGGITQSPKYLFRKEGQNVTLSCEQNLNHDAMYWYRQDPGQGLRLIYYSQIVNDFQKGDIAEGYSVSREKKESFPLTVTSAQKNPTAFYLCATTDREVGYTFGSGTRLTVV.

The DNA of the CDR3 is TGTGCCAGCTCATCGACTTCATCCTACGAGCAGTACTTC. Its translation: CASSSTSSYEQYF. This sequence joins TRBV18 and TRBJ2-7; the D is unclear. The CDR3 is made up of 13 amino acids. Germline values: CDR1 KGHSH, CDR2 LQKENI. V shed 5 bases and J shed 1 base, with 9 bases lying between them.

This clone has just a few counts. The V and J genes are TRBV6-4 and TRBJ1-6; D unresolved. The CDR3 covers 13 residues. CDR1 and CDR2 from the germline V gene are MRHNA and SNTAGT. Trimming removed 6 bases from V and 5 bases from J, with 8 bases in between. The DNA of the CDR3 is TGTGCCAGCAGCAGCGAAAATAATTCACCCCTCCACTTT. Translation gives CASSSENNSPLHF.

The chain recombines TRBV28 with TRBJ2-2; D gene uncertain. V was cut by 3 bases and J by 4 bases, with 6 bases left in between. The germline V gene has CDR1 MDHEN and CDR2 SYDVKM. CDR3 length equals 13 residues. The CDR3 coding sequence is TGTGCCAGCAGTTTCGAGCGCACCGGGGAGCTGTTTTTT. This translates into CASSFERTGELFF.

This rearrangement joins TRBV9 to TRBJ2-7; TRBD2 matches at 9 bases. The CDR3 consists of 15 residues. Germline CDR1 reads SGDLS; CDR2 reads YYNGEE. J gave up 6 bases and V 0 bases, and 7 bases lay outside the gene matches. The chain's CDR3 is CASSVDPAGGVEQYF. The CDR3 DNA reads as TGTGCCAGCAGCGTAGACCCAGCGGGAGGAGTCGAGCAGTACTTC. The full variable domain, rest sourced from reference TRBV9 and TRBJ2-7, is DSGVTQTPKHLITATGQRVTLRCSPRSGDLSVYWYQQSLDQGLQFLIQYYNGEERAKGNILERFSAQQFPDLHSELNLSSLELGDSALYFCASSVDPAGGVEQYFGPGTRLTVT.

Turning to this clone: A junction end diverges from the germline sequence, so it may reflect a read error. V and J are TRBV7-9 and TRBJ2-7, with TRBD1 identical over 7 bases. Looked up from germline, CDR1 is SEHNR and CDR2 is FQNEAQ (reference sequence). There are 15 residues in the CDR3. CDR3 sequence (DNA): TGTTCCAGCAGCTTAGGGGACAGTGGGGCGGTCGAGCAGTACTTC. It specifies CSSSLGDSGAVEQYF.

The chain recombines TRBV6-5 with TRBJ2-5; 13 bases line up with TRBD2. The CDR3 is made up of 15 amino acids. Germline V gene data show CDR1 as MNHEY and CDR2 as SVGAGI. V shed 4 bases, J shed 5 bases, and the junction held 4 bases outside the gene matches. Written as DNA, the CDR3 is TGTGCCAGCAGTTTTGGACTAGCGGGAGTGGAGACCCAGTACTTC. Protein: CASSFGLAGVETQYF.

The CDR3 region has the DNA TGCGCCAGCAGCTTGGCAGGTGGCGGCAATCAGCCCCAGCATTTT. Protein sequence: CASSLAGGGNQPQHF. This chain connects TRBV5-1 to TRBJ1-5; D gene uncertain. Germline V gives CDR1 SGHRS, CDR2 YFSETQ. Trimming pared 0 bases from V and 2 bases from J, leaving 9 bases between. The CDR3 consists of 15 residues.

V and J are TRBV5-1 and TRBJ2-5, with D perhaps matching TRBD2 (6 bases). The J call may be mistaken, given a closer DNA end match to TRBJ2-7. The CDR3 is 16 residues long. Germline V lookup: CDR1 SGHRS, CDR2 YFSETQ. The DNA for the CDR3 is TGCGCCAGCAGCCGAGGGGAGGAGGCCCCTTCCTACGAGCAGTACTTC. It translates to CASSRGEEAPSYEQYF.

This chain uses TRBV15 with TRBJ2-4, with 8 bases fitting TRBD2. Trimming cost V 5 bases and J 7 bases; bases outside gene matches: 13. The CDR3 contains 16 residues. The germline V gene encodes CDR1 LNHNV and CDR2 YYDKDF (reference sequence). The CDR3 coding sequence is TGTGCCACCAGCCGATTACCGGGACTAGTCGCCAACATTCAGTACTTC. Its protein is CATSRLPGLVANIQYF. Full variable domain (remainder filled in from reference TRBV15 and TRBJ2-4): DAMVIQNPRYQVTQFGKPVTLSCSQTLNHNVMYWYQQKSSQAPKLLFHYYDKDFNNEADTPDNFQSRRPNTSFCFLDIRSPGLGDTAMYLCATSRLPGLVANIQYFGAGTRLSVL.

V usage is TRBV28 and J usage is TRBJ2-1; D not certain. The CDR3 sequence is 11 residues long. Trimming removed 7 bases from V and 8 bases from J, with 9 bases in between. Germline CDR1 and CDR2: MDHEN and SYDVKM. CDR3 bases: TGTGCCAGCAACGGAGCCGATGAGCAGTTCTTC. Protein: CASNGADEQFF.

The chain carries TRBV18 and TRBJ2-5; 12 nucleotides line up with TRBD2. V shed 5 bases and J 4 bases; nucleotides not matched to a gene: 5. This CDR3 has 15 amino acids. Per germline, CDR1 KGHSH and CDR2 LQKENI. The CDR3 nucleotides are TGTGCCAGCTCATCAACTAGCGGGAGGAGAGAGACCCAGTACTTC. It codes for CASSSTSGRRETQYF.